The clone carrying this TCR beta chain was found a few times. Its cognate antigen is unknown. The data belong to a study of T-cell memory formation after mild COVID-19. V lost 2 bases to trimming and J lost 5 bases, with 17 bases between them. The CDR3 runs to 16 residues. The germline CDR1 and CDR2 sequences are SGHDN and FVKESK. The study's findings and limits: Clones which contracted sat mainly in CM and EM if CD4+, and in EMRA if CD8+.

The 5'RACE method, run with constant-segment primers, produced TCR alpha and TCR beta cDNA libraries (carrying sample barcodes and UMIs). Each CDR3 protein gets one entry after TCRdb re-called the 5' RACE reads with MiXCR. The sample records 250,000 to 350,000 distinct CDR3 sequences, about 13% being singletons. The source is a man younger than 35 who had mild COVID-19 (a few samples of this study predate the infection). Cell type and time point are not known. Source material: PBMCs or a T cell subset sorted from them (not recorded which). The J gene is TRBJ2-3, the V gene TRBV14; TRBD2 is a possible D gene (7 bases). CDR3 DNA sequence: TGTGCCAGCAGCCAAATTGAGGGGGGGCCAGGAGATACGCAGTATTTT. Protein sequence: CASSQIEGGPGDTQYF.